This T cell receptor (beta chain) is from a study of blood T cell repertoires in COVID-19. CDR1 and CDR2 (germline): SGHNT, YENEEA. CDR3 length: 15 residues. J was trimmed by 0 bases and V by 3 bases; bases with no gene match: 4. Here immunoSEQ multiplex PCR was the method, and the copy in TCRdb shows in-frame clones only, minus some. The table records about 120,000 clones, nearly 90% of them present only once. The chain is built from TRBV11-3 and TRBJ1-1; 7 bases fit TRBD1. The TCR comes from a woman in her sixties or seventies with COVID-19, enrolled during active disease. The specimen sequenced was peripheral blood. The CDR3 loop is CASSLEGALNTEAFF. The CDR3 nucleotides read TGTGCCAGCAGCTTGGAGGGGGCTTTGAACACTGAAGCTTTCTTT.